The entry below gives a single T cell receptor beta chain sequence along with its context. Its antigen is not identified. Looked up from germline, CDR1 is LNHDA and CDR2 is SQIVND (reference sequence). Trimming took off 4 bases at V and 0 bases at J, with 10 bases between the two ends. CDR3 length: 16 residues. The treatment here: 15 to 20 received Ad26.COV2.S at low or high dose, single or two shots; a few received placebo; per-sample allocation not given. Samples analyzed were those drawn on day 63 after the first vaccine or placebo injection. Its platform was an Ad26 vector, and its expressed antigen was Wuhan-strain SARS-CoV-2 spike. The data derive from a study of Ad26.COV2.S vaccination and SARS-CoV-2 variants. Findings and limits, study-wide: Vaccinees and placebo recipients showed similar non-spike TCR breadth.

The protocol was immunoSEQ multiplex PCR, while the TCRdb copy is restricted to in-frame clones and leaves out a portion. Among hundreds of thousands of clones listed, around 92% were seen once. This TCR was sampled from a person aged 18 to 59 who received the Ad26.COV2.S COVID-19 vaccine or a placebo. This chain uses TRBV19 with TRBJ1-6; unclear D gene. The sequencing used peripheral blood, collected in a trial of Ad26.COV2.S vaccine versus placebo. The CDR3 reads CASSTHGSSYNSPLHF. CDR3 nucleotides: TGTGCCAGTAGTACCCACGGGAGCTCCTATAATTCACCCCTCCACTTT.